This paragraph covers one T cell receptor (beta chain) sequence. The antigen is unknown. These data originate in a study of identical twins' blood T cells. Germline CDR1 is SGHNT and CDR2 is YYREEE (reference sequence). With V trimmed by 4 bases and J by 4 bases, 10 bases remained unmatched. The CDR3 is 15 residues long. Sample barcodes were added at both library ends during cDNA synthesis. In TCRdb, the 5' RACE reads were re-called with MiXCR into one record per CDR3 protein. The repertoire holds 350,000 to 450,000 distinct CDR3 sequences, with about 28% as singletons. Points from the study as a whole: Each donor's most abundant TCRbeta clonotypes shared more CDR3 sequences with her twin than unrelated donors.

The sequence was obtained from a woman between 18 and 55 years old in good health. The chain employs TRBV5-4 and TRBJ1-1; 7 bases are shared with TRBD1. Source material: PBMCs. The CDR3 loop reads CASSTHRGFITEAFF. The CDR3 bases are TGTGCCAGCAGCACCCACAGGGGTTTTATCACTGAAGCTTTCTTT.